The TCR beta chain described here comes from a study of blood T cells in healthy people across ages. For the second PCR, which ran for 7 to 11 cycles, a sample-barcoded 5' primer and a J-beta primer mix were used. TCRdb re-analysed the 5' RACE reads in MiXCR, keeping a single row per CDR3 protein. Of over 700,000 distinct CDR3 sequences listed, around 25% were seen once; the top ten hold around 9.2%. Study-level results: In long-lived donors, naive CD4+ cell counts and diversity exceeded those of aged donors. The CMV status of each donor remained undetermined, and this could have confounded shifts in expanded clonotypes.

This clonotype was detected only a few times. Its antigen remains unknown. The sample was also linked to a second study, of T cells of mothers and their children. As reported in that work: Donation came from a few healthy Caucasian mothers together with their six children.

Input material: blood. The receptor was derived from a boy aged 10-17 years in good health.

As DNA, the CDR3 is TGTGCCAGCAGCTTAGGTGTAGGCGGGGGTGGGGAGACCCAGTACTTC. Translating gives CASSLGVGGGGETQYF. The genes are TRBV7-2 and TRBJ2-5, with 7 bases lining up with TRBD2. Losses at the gene ends were 1 base for V and 5 bases for J; bases not matched to a gene: 10. Per germline, CDR1 SGHTA and CDR2 FQGNSA. This CDR3 contains 16 residues.